The 19 T cell receptor beta chains listed next were all sequenced from one sample in a study of blood T cell repertoires in COVID-19. The assay was immunoSEQ multiplex PCR, and TCRdb's table has in-frame clones only and misses some. The data show 250,000 to 300,000 clones, with approximately 86% seen just once and about 1% held by the top ten. The specimen sequenced was PBMCs or T cells enriched from blood (not recorded which). The origin of the receptors is a woman aged 25 to 39 who had recovered from COVID-19.

This clone was detected only a few times. The chain has TRBV10-3 and TRBJ2-7; TRBD2 agrees at 12 bases. This CDR3 is 18 amino acids long. V gave up 5 bases and J gave up 3 bases; unmatched junction bases: 14. The germline gives CDR1 ENHRY, CDR2 SYGVKD. This chain's CDR3 is CAISPTSGGSSGYYEQYF. For the CDR3, the DNA is TGTGCCATCAGTCCCACTAGCGGGGGGTCCTCCGGCTACTACGAGCAGTACTTC.

The chain combines TRBV21-1 with TRBJ2-3; TRBD2 reflects the table's D call only, with no check against the DNA. TRBV21-1 is classified as a pseudogene. The CDR3 totals 19 residues. CDR3 DNA: TGTGCCAGCAGCAAAGTAGGGGTTTGGACTAGCAGACTCACAGATACGCAGTATTTT. This codes for CASSKVGVWTSRLTDTQYF.

The rearrangement uses TRBV4-1 and TRBJ1-4; 7 bases match TRBD1. V was clipped by 0 bases and J by 4 bases; unmatched bases: 5. There are 16 residues in the CDR3. The germline V gene has CDR1 MGHRA and CDR2 YSYEKL. In DNA form, the CDR3 reads TGCGCCAGCAGCCAAGATACGACAGGGCTTAATGAAAAACTGTTTTTT. Translated, it gives CASSQDTTGLNEKLFF.

This sequence joins TRBV5-6 and TRBJ2-7; 10 bases match TRBD1. This CDR3 is 16 amino acids long. Per the germline V gene, CDR1 is SGHDT and CDR2 is YYEEEE. The ends lost 4 bases at V and 3 bases at J; junction bases unmatched: 10. CDR3 sequence (DNA): TGTGCCAGCAGCCGAGCCGGGACAGGGGACTTCTACGAGCAGTACTTC. Translated, it gives CASSRAGTGDFYEQYF. The entire variable domain, with the rest obtained from reference TRBV5-6 and TRBJ2-7, is as follows: DAGVTQSPTHLIKTRGQQVTLRCSPKSGHDTVSWYQQALGQGPQFIFQYYEEEERQRGNFPDRFSGHQFPNYSSELNVNALLLGDSALYLCASSRAGTGDFYEQYFGPGTRLTVT.

The rearrangement uses TRBV19 and TRBJ1-3; D gene unclear. Trimming left V 6 bases short and J 4 bases short, with 16 bases between. Per the germline V gene, CDR1 is LNHDA and CDR2 is SQIVND (reference sequence). This CDR3 has 15 amino acids. The CDR3 sequence is CASRSEGGPGNTIYF. DNA for the CDR3: TGTGCCAGTAGATCAGAGGGAGGGCCGGGAAACACCATATATTTT.

CDR3 in DNA: TGTGCCAGCAGCCCGGGACAGGACTCCTACGAGCAGTACTTC. This sequence encodes CASSPGQDSYEQYF. The chain couples TRBV5-4 to TRBJ2-7, with 8 bases identical to TRBD1. There are 14 residues in the CDR3. Germline V CDR1 and CDR2: SGHNT, YYREEE (reference sequence). The trim removed 4 bases at V and 0 bases at J, leaving 3 bases unmatched.

The chain combines TRBV5-5 with TRBJ1-6, with D hard to call. V was pared by 1 base and J by 7 bases, with 12 bases between. There are 15 residues in the CDR3. Looked up from germline, CDR1 is SGHKS and CDR2 is YYEKEE (reference sequence). CDR3: CASSLTVDPNSPLHF. The DNA of the CDR3 is TGTGCCAGCAGCTTGACAGTCGACCCGAATTCACCCCTCCACTTT.

The chain carries TRBV4-1 and TRBJ2-7; 7 positions match TRBD1. The CDR3 consists of 16 residues. Trimming at V came to 1 base and at J to 0 bases, leaving 6 bases not matched to a gene. Germline V gene lookup returns CDR1 MGHRA and CDR2 YSYEKL. The CDR3 DNA sequence: TGCGCCAGCAGCCAAGCTGGGACAGTGAACTCCTACGAGCAGTACTTC. Translated: CASSQAGTVNSYEQYF.

The J gene is TRBJ2-1, the V gene TRBV5-1, with 10 bases matching TRBD1. The germline V gene has CDR1 SGHRS and CDR2 YFSETQ. The CDR3 runs to 16 residues. V was clipped by 1 base and J by 4 bases; unmatched bases: 5. The CDR3 DNA follows: TGCGCCAGCAGCTTGAAGGGGACAGGGGAATACAATGAGCAGTTCTTC. It specifies CASSLKGTGEYNEQFF.

V usage is TRBV6-5 and J usage is TRBJ1-1, with a weak D call TRBD1 (5 bases). Germline lookup yields CDR1 MNHEY and CDR2 SVGAGI. V gave up 6 bases and J gave up 4 bases, with 15 bases separating them. The CDR3 covers 14 residues. In nucleotides, the CDR3 is TGTGCCAGCAGGGGGGGACCGCCGCCCACTGAAGCTTTCTTT. It is translated as CASRGGPPPTEAFF.

The chain couples TRBV27 to TRBJ2-7; D unresolved. Germline CDR1 is MNHEY and CDR2 is SMNVEV (reference sequence). The CDR3 extends over 14 amino acids. V shed 4 bases and J shed 3 bases, with 13 bases lying between them. This CDR3 is CASSSPSRDYEQYF. The CDR3 region has the DNA TGTGCCAGCAGTTCCCCTTCGAGAGACTACGAGCAGTACTTC.

The chain couples TRBV30 to TRBJ1-2; tentatively, D is TRBD1 (5 bases). CDR1 and CDR2 from the germline V gene are GTSNPN and SVGIG (reference sequence). The CDR3 sequence is 12 residues long. Trimming took 0 bases from V and 8 from J, leaving 10 bases between them. CDR3 in amino acids: CAWSVRGLGYTF. As DNA, the CDR3 is TGTGCCTGGAGTGTTAGGGGTCTCGGCTACACCTTC.

The V gene is TRBV10-3, the J gene TRBJ1-1; a possible D gene is TRBD1 (5 bases). Trimming left V 7 bases short and J 9 bases short, with 21 bases between. The germline gives CDR1 ENHRY, CDR2 SYGVKD. The CDR3 extends over 14 amino acids. Here the CDR3 DNA reads TGTGCCATCAAAGAAGAGGGAGGGAGGGGAAAAGCTTTCTTT. It specifies CAIKEEGGRGKAFF.

V usage is TRBV7-9 and J usage is TRBJ2-2; 9 bases fit TRBD2. The CDR3 is 15 amino acids. CDR1 is SEHNR and CDR2 is FQNEAQ in the germline V gene (reference sequence). The ends lost 5 bases at V and 9 bases at J; junction bases unmatched: 10. This chain's CDR3 is CASSNVRTSAWELFF. CDR3 sequence (DNA): TGTGCCAGCAGCAACGTCCGGACTAGCGCCTGGGAGCTGTTTTTT.

This chain joins TRBV28 and TRBJ1-2, with a weak D call TRBD1 (5 bases). Per the germline V gene, CDR1 is MDHEN and CDR2 is SYDVKM. Deletions cut 5 bases from V and 6 bases from J, with 22 bases between. The CDR3 consists of 16 residues. As DNA, the CDR3 is TGTGCCAGCAGTCCCCCCCGATCGATGGGGCGCGATGGCTACACCTTC. This sequence encodes CASSPPRSMGRDGYTF.

V gene TRBV19 combines with J gene TRBJ1-1; 7 bases align to TRBD1. The V and J ends lost 9 bases and 0 bases, in that order; junction bases with no gene match: 22. This CDR3 is 19 amino acids long. Germline CDR1 LNHDA, CDR2 SQIVND (reference sequence). As DNA, the CDR3 is TGTGCCAGCCCAACAGGGGTGAAGCCGGTGGGACATATGAACACTGAAGCTTTCTTT. Its translation is CASPTGVKPVGHMNTEAFF.

The J gene is TRBJ2-2, the V gene TRBV6-5; 7 bases are a match to TRBD1. CDR3 length: 15 amino acids. The germline CDR1 and CDR2 sequences are MNHEY and SVGAGI. Trimming removed 6 bases from V and 3 bases from J; junction bases left unmatched: 7. This chain's CDR3 is CASSSTGLYTGELFF. The CDR3 DNA reads TGTGCCAGCAGCTCGACAGGGCTTTACACCGGGGAGCTGTTTTTT.

CDR3 sequence (DNA): TGTGCCAGTAGTTCACAGGGTGATGAGGAGACCCAGTACTTC. This codes for CASSSQGDEETQYF. The gene calls are TRBV19 and TRBJ2-5; the D gene is possibly TRBD1 (6 bases). Looked up from germline, CDR1 is LNHDA and CDR2 is SQIVND (reference sequence). This CDR3 region has 14 residues. Between the trimmed V and J ends, which lost 5 bases and 5 bases, there was a span of 15 bases.

This clone was recorded once. V is TRBV11-3 and J is TRBJ2-7; 9 bases fit TRBD2. CDR1 and CDR2 from the germline V gene are SGHNT and YENEEA. The CDR3 totals 15 residues. After removal of 3 bases from V and 1 base from J, the junction contained 4 bases not matched to a gene. The CDR3 coding sequence is TGTGCCAGCAGCTTGCGGGGGGGCCCGTCCTACGAGCAGTACTTC. This sequence encodes CASSLRGGPSYEQYF.